The rows below give T cell receptor beta chains drawn from one sample of a study of T cells after yellow fever vaccination. TCRdb processed the 5' RACE reads anew with MiXCR; each CDR3 protein has one entry. The table shows 500,000 to 650,000 distinct CDR3 sequences, with approximately 16% occurring only once. The specimen comprised PBMCs, sampled 5 to 6 days after the first yellow fever vaccination. These receptors were collected from a man aged 18 to 35 who received the YFV17D yellow fever vaccine. The CDR3 runs from the conserved cysteine through the conserved F or W. The D gene is left open where the match is weak. Some rows mark clone size as missing; the rest say once, few, many or name a class of expanded clone.

TGTGCCAGCAGCCCTCGTCTCACGCCCCCGAGGACCCTCGCTGAAGCTTTCTTT	CASSPRLTPPRTLAEAFF	NA	18	NA	TRBV7-8	TRBJ1-1
TGCGCCAGCGGGACAGCCCAAGAGACCCAGTACTTC	CASGTAQETQYF	NA	12	TRBD1	TRBV5-1	TRBJ2-5
TGTGCCAGCAGCTTAGAGGGGACAGGAGGCACTGAAGCTTTCTTT	CASSLEGTGGTEAFF	NA	15	TRBD1	TRBV7-2	TRBJ1-1
TGCAGCGTTGATGGCAACTATGGCTACACCTTC	CSVDGNYGYTF	few	11	NA	TRBV29-1	TRBJ1-2
TGTGCCAGCATTGATGGCCGCAGTGAGCAGTTCTTC	CASIDGRSEQFF	few	12	NA	TRBV12-3/TRBV12-4	TRBJ2-1
TGTGCCAGCACCCCGCCAGATACGCAGTATTTT	CASTPPDTQYF	few	11	NA	TRBV27	TRBJ2-3
TGTGCCAGTAGTATAGCCATGAATCAGCCCCAGCATTTT	CASSIAMNQPQHF	few	13	NA	TRBV19	TRBJ1-5
TGTGCCAGCAGGGCCGCCCGGCGGGGCGGAGGAAACACCATATATTTT	CASRAARRGGGNTIYF	NA	16	NA	TRBV2	TRBJ1-3
TGTGCCACCACCCCGGGACTAGCTTCGGAGACCCAGTACTTC	CATTPGLASETQYF	few	14	TRBD2	TRBV2	TRBJ2-5
TGCGCCAGCAGCTGGGATACTGACAGCATGAACACTGAAGCTTTCTTT	CASSWDTDSMNTEAFF	few	16	NA	TRBV5-1	TRBJ1-1
TGCGCCAGCAGCTTGGCCGACAGGGAAGGGACTGAAGCTTTCTTT	CASSLADREGTEAFF	few	15	TRBD1	TRBV5-1	TRBJ1-1
TGTGCCAGCAGTGGTACAGAGTCTAACTATGGCTACACCTTC	CASSGTESNYGYTF	NA	14	NA	TRBV12-3/TRBV12-4	TRBJ1-2
TGTGCCAGCAGCTTAGGCAACTACCGGGTTAAAGGAAACACCATATATTTT	CASSLGNYRVKGNTIYF	many	17	NA	TRBV7-8	TRBJ1-3
TGTGCCAGCTCACCAAGGACTAGCGGGGATGAGCAGTACTTC	CASSPRTSGDEQYF	few	14	TRBD2	TRBV18	TRBJ2-7
TGTGCCAGCAGCCTACAGGACTCTGTTGGGGCCAACGTCCTGACTTTC	CASSLQDSVGANVLTF	NA	16	NA	TRBV5-5	TRBJ2-6
TGTGCCAGCTCACAGCGGGGCTCAGATACGCAGTATTTT	CASSQRGSDTQYF	NA	13	TRBD2	TRBV7-9	TRBJ2-3